This T cell receptor beta chain originates from a study of blood T cells in healthy people across ages. V gave up 1 base and J gave up 7 bases, with 8 bases separating them. CDR1 and CDR2 from the germline V gene are SEHNR and FQNEAQ (reference sequence). There are 13 residues in the CDR3. There are a few counts of this clonotype. Whenever a sample was processed, at least 7 million PBMCs were isolated. A second about 7 to 12 cycle PCR used barcoded and J-beta primers. Each CDR3 protein is one row after TCRdb ran MiXCR on the 5' RACE reads. In the table there are roughly 860,000 distinct CDR3 sequences, under 80% of which are singletons.

This clonotype was obtained from a man aged 25-45 years in good health. The genes are TRBV7-9 and TRBJ2-4; D not certain. Sequencing was performed on blood. In DNA, the CDR3 is TGTGCCAGCAGCTTAGTATCGGCGAACATTCAGTACTTC. Protein sequence: CASSLVSANIQYF.